Presented here are 21 T cell receptor beta chains from one specimen sequenced in a study of T cell clonality in common variable immunodeficiency. The table came from immunoSEQ multiplex PCR; TCRdb's copy has only in-frame clones and leaves some out. The repertoire has 55,000 to 65,000 clones, none seen only once; the ten largest take approximately 1.6%. Material for sequencing was peripheral blood mononuclear cells. The receptors were sampled from a person aged 18-70 years in good health.

This clone occurred many times. The missing CDR3 end, 3 residues past where the read stops, is filled in from the germline J gene. The chain recombines TRBV6-2 or TRBV6-3 with TRBJ1-4; D is undetermined. Germline V lookup: CDR1 MNHEY, CDR2 SVGEGT. The CDR3 runs to 16 residues. The V and J ends lost 5 bases and 8 bases respectively, with 21 bases between them. CDR3 in amino acids: CASSLTAAGSTEKLFF. Partial CDR3 DNA: TGTGCCAGCAGTCTCACCGCGGCGGGGTCGACGGAAAAA.

Note on this clone: The read terminates 3 residues ahead of where the CDR3 ends, so the germline J gene completes it. The chain carries TRBV10-2 and TRBJ1-2, with TRBD1 matching 7 bases. This CDR3 region has 13 residues. V lost 8 bases and J lost 5; bases outside the gene matches: 8. Germline assignment: CDR1 WSHSY and CDR2 SAAADI. The sequenced part of the CDR3 DNA is TGCGCCAGCGGACGGCAGGGGGATTATGGC. This encodes CASGRQGDYG. Given in full, the CDR3 is CASGRQGDYGYTF.

This clone was recorded many times. The CDR3 here is CSALGTSGATSTDTQYF. The CDR3 bases that were read are TGCAGTGCACTCGGGACTAGCGGGGCTACTAGCACAGATACG. The chain is built from TRBV20-1 and TRBJ2-3; 13 nucleotides line up with TRBD2. The read ends 3 residues early relative to the CDR3; the germline J gene fills the gap. Germline-derived CDR1 and CDR2 are DFQATT and SNEGSKA (reference sequence). The CDR3 is made up of 17 amino acids. The ends lost 6 bases at V and 0 bases at J; junction bases unmatched: 9.

This clone showed up many times. Read data end 3 residues before the CDR3 end; the end is taken from the germline J gene. The chain joins TRBV28 to TRBJ1-6; D might be TRBD1 (5 bases). Germline CDR1 and CDR2: MDHEN and SYDVKM. The germline V and J ends were trimmed by 2 bases and 3 bases, with 14 bases remaining between them. CDR3 length equals 17 residues. Partial CDR3 DNA: TGTGCCAGCAGTTTACCCAGGAGGCAGGGCTATAATTCACCC. Translated: CASSLPRRQGYNSP. The complete CDR3 protein is CASSLPRRQGYNSPLHF.

The sample holds many counts of this clone. This chain's CDR3 is CASSLNSGREETQYF. The CDR3 DNA, read in part, is TGTGCCAGCAGCCTCAATAGCGGGAGGGAAGAGACC. This chain uses TRBV2 with TRBJ2-5; 11 nucleotides line up with TRBD2. Sequencing ends 3 residues short of the CDR3 end; the germline J gene provides the rest. This CDR3 has 15 amino acids. Germline assignment: CDR1 SNHLY and CDR2 FYNNEI. The V gene end was trimmed by 6 bases and the J gene end by 3 bases; junction bases not matched to a gene: 6. Looking up the rest from reference TRBV2 and TRBJ2-5 gives the full variable domain: EPEVTQTPSHQVTQMGQEVILRCVPISNHLYFYWYRQILGQKVEFLVSFYNNEISEKSEIFDDQFSVERPDGSNFTLKIRSTKLEDSAMYFCASSLNSGREETQYFGPGTRLLVL.

The table lists this clone with many counts. The read ends 3 residues before the CDR3 terminus; that terminus is restored from the germline J gene. The chain links TRBV29-1 to TRBJ2-1; perhaps TRBD2 as D (5 bases). This CDR3 is 13 amino acids long. CDR1 and CDR2 (germline): SQVTM, ANQGSEA. The germline V and J ends were trimmed by 7 bases and 8 bases, with 18 bases remaining between them. The CDR3 bases that were read are TGCAGCGCCCCCGGCCCACTAGACCATGAG. As protein: CSAPGPLDHE. The whole CDR3 sequence reads CSAPGPLDHEQFF.

This clone came up many times. The CDR3 sequence is CASSLVRGLAEAFF. Partial CDR3 DNA: TGTGCCAGCAGCTTGGTCAGGGGGCTGGCTGAA. The rearrangement joins TRBV5-6 to TRBJ1-1; 8 nucleotides agree with TRBD1. The observed sequence ends 3 residues before the CDR3 terminus, with the missing tail filled in from the germline J gene. Per the germline V gene, CDR1 is SGHDT and CDR2 is YYEEEE. With 0 bases clipped from V and 6 bases from J, the junction kept 4 bases outside the gene matches. The CDR3 has 14 residues.

Many counts were recorded for this clone. The CDR3 DNA, read in part, is TGTGCCAGCAGCTTAGCTACAGGGATTTACAATGAG. Translated: CASSLATGIYNE. The entire CDR3 sequence reads CASSLATGIYNEQFF. The chain couples TRBV7-8 to TRBJ2-1; maybe TRBD1 (6 bases). The read is 3 residues too short to cover the CDR3 end, so that end is filled in from the germline J gene. CDR1 is SGHVS, CDR2 FQNEAQ, per germline. The CDR3 spans 15 residues. Trimming removed 0 bases at V and 4 bases at J, with 10 bases between. Full variable domain (remainder filled in from reference TRBV7-8 and TRBJ2-1): GAGVSQSPRYKVAKRGQDVALRCDPISGHVSLFWYQQALGQGPEFLTYFQNEAQLDKSGLPSDRFFAERPEGSVSTLKIQRTQQEDSAVYLCASSLATGIYNEQFFGPGTRLTVL.

There are many counts of this clone. The CDR3 end is not reached by the read, which stops 3 residues before it; the germline J gene fills it in. The V call is TRBV12-3 or TRBV12-4, the J call TRBJ2-7, with 7 bases aligning to TRBD1. Losses at the gene ends were 1 base for V and 1 base for J; bases not matched to a gene: 4. CDR3 length: 15 amino acids. The CDR3 DNA, read in part, is TGTGCCAGCAGTTTAGTGGTACAGGGGTCCTACGAG. This codes for CASSLVVQGSYE. The full-length CDR3 reads as CASSLVVQGSYEQYF.

This clone was counted at least ten times. With the read ending 3 residues before the CDR3 end, the germline J gene is used to fill in that end. This chain uses TRBV20-1 with TRBJ1-1; D gene uncertain. Germline assignment: CDR1 DFQATT and CDR2 SNEGSKA (reference sequence). This CDR3 contains 10 residues. The CDR3 region is CSARQEEAFF. The CDR3 DNA, read in part, is TGCAGTGCTAGACAGGAGGAA.

At least ten counts were recorded for this clone. The missing CDR3 end, 3 residues past where the read stops, is filled in from the germline J gene. The chain carries TRBV30 and TRBJ2-3; D remains unclear. Trimming took off 4 bases at V and 0 bases at J, with 11 bases between the two ends. The germline V gene has CDR1 GTSNPN and CDR2 SVGIG (reference sequence). The CDR3 length is 14 residues. The CDR3: CAWKFEPSTDTQYF. The covered CDR3 bases are TGTGCCTGGAAATTTGAGCCTAGCACAGATACG. The entire variable domain, with the rest obtained from reference TRBV30 and TRBJ2-3, is as follows: SQTIHQWPATLVQPVGSPLSLECTVEGTSNPNLYWYRQAAGRGLQLLFYSVGIGQISSEVPQNLSASRPQDRQFILSSKKLLLSDSGFYLCAWKFEPSTDTQYFGPGTRLTVL.

At least ten counts were recorded for this clone. The CDR3 is cut off 3 residues early in the read; its end comes from the germline J gene. The V call is TRBV14, the J call TRBJ2-7, with D tentatively TRBD2 (6 bases). Per the germline V gene, CDR1 is SGHDN and CDR2 is FVKESK. This CDR3 is built from 15 residues. V was shortened by 1 base and J by 4 bases, with 14 bases between the two germline ends. The DNA read from the CDR3 is TGTGCCAGCAGCCAAGTCCCAGGAGGGTGGTACGAG. Protein sequence: CASSQVPGGWYE. The full CDR3 protein is CASSQVPGGWYEQYF. The variable domain in full, completed from reference TRBV14 and TRBJ2-7, reads EAGVTQFPSHSVIEKGQTVTLRCDPISGHDNLYWYRRVMGKEIKFLLHFVKESKQDESGMPNNRFLAERTGGTYSTLKVQPAELEDSGVYFCASSQVPGGWYEQYFGPGTRLTVT.

This clone was seen many times. The read finishes 3 residues shy of the CDR3 end, and the germline J gene is used to complete it. The gene calls are TRBV18 and TRBJ2-7; D not resolved. The germline V gene encodes CDR1 KGHSH and CDR2 LQKENI. This CDR3 spans 15 amino acids. V dropped 3 bases and J dropped 3 bases, with 15 bases sitting between them. CDR3 region: CASSPSSSSNYEQYF. The sequenced CDR3 bases are TGTGCCAGCTCACCTAGTAGTTCGAGCAACTACGAG. Full variable domain (remainder filled in from reference TRBV18 and TRBJ2-7): NAGVMQNPRHLVRRRGQEARLRCSPMKGHSHVYWYRQLPEEGLKFMVYLQKENIIDESGMPKERFSAEFPKEGPSILRIQQVVRGDSAAYFCASSPSSSSNYEQYFGPGTRLTVT.

This clone was observed at least ten times. The read is 3 residues too short to cover the CDR3 end, so that end is filled in from the germline J gene. The V gene is TRBV7-2, the J gene TRBJ1-5; the D gene is possibly TRBD1 (6 bases). This CDR3 is built from 14 residues. The V end was cut by 5 bases, the J end by 2 bases, with 10 bases between. The germline gives CDR1 SGHTA, CDR2 FQGNSA. The CDR3 bases that were read are TGTGCCAGCAGCGCGGGGGCGGGCAATCAGCCC. This sequence encodes CASSAGAGNQP. The whole CDR3 sequence reads CASSAGAGNQPQHF.

This clone was picked up many times. The read falls 3 residues short of the CDR3 end, and the missing part is taken from the germline J gene. The V gene is TRBV7-9, the J gene TRBJ2-7; 8 bases match TRBD1. This CDR3 spans 15 amino acids. V lost 5 bases and J lost 1; bases outside the gene matches: 7. Germline V gene sequence: CDR1 SEHNR, CDR2 FQNEAQ (reference sequence). CDR3 DNA (partial): TGTGCCAGCAGCCCCCATGGACAGGGTTCCTACGAG. This encodes CASSPHGQGSYE. The complete CDR3 reads CASSPHGQGSYEQYF.

About this clone: The read terminates 3 residues before the CDR3 end, so the remaining end is supplied by the germline J gene. The chain joins TRBV7-9 to TRBJ1-1; D is possibly TRBD1 (6 bases). Germline CDR1 SEHNR, CDR2 FQNEAQ (reference sequence). Trimming removed 5 bases from V and 6 bases from J, with 16 bases in between. The CDR3 loop spans 14 amino acids. The chain's CDR3 is CASSRTGIDAEAFF. The DNA read from the CDR3 is TGTGCCAGCAGCCGAACAGGGATTGACGCTGAA.

This clone showed up many times. The CDR3 end falls 3 residues outside the read, so it is completed with the germline J gene. The rearrangement links TRBV30 to TRBJ2-5; TRBD2 matches 13 bases. The CDR3 has 14 residues. Germline V CDR1 and CDR2: GTSNPN, SVGIG (reference sequence). With V trimmed by 3 bases and J by 2 bases, 0 bases remained unmatched. The DNA read from the CDR3 is TGTGCCTGGAGGGGACTAGCGGGGCAAGAGACC. This codes for CAWRGLAGQET. The full CDR3 protein reads CAWRGLAGQETQYF. Full variable domain (remainder filled in from reference TRBV30 and TRBJ2-5): SQTIHQWPATLVQPVGSPLSLECTVEGTSNPNLYWYRQAAGRGLQLLFYSVGIGQISSEVPQNLSASRPQDRQFILSSKKLLLSDSGFYLCAWRGLAGQETQYFGPGTRLLVL.

This clone was found many times. Read sequence stops 3 residues before the CDR3 end, and the germline J gene provides the missing end. The chain employs TRBV20-1 and TRBJ2-7; 8 nucleotides agree with TRBD1. The germline V gene has CDR1 DFQATT and CDR2 SNEGSKA (reference sequence). After removal of 6 bases from V and 6 bases from J, the junction contained 13 bases not matched to a gene. This CDR3 comprises 14 residues. The DNA read from the CDR3 is TGCAGTGCAAAGAGGCGCAGGGGGCTTTTCGAG. Translating it yields CSAKRRRGLFE. The complete CDR3 reads CSAKRRRGLFEQYF.

This clone has ten or more counts. From the germline J gene comes the end of the CDR3, since the read stops 3 residues before it. The V call is TRBV12-3 or TRBV12-4, the J call TRBJ1-5, with a possible D match to TRBD1 (5 bases). Trimming stripped 5 bases from V and 7 bases from J, with 9 bases between. This CDR3 has 12 residues. The CDR3 region is CASSIGAQPQHF. CDR3 DNA (partial): TGTGCCAGCAGTATAGGGGCCCAGCCC.

This clone was detected ten times or more. From the germline J gene comes the end of the CDR3, since the read stops 3 residues before it. The chain has TRBV7-9 and TRBJ2-7, with a possible D match to TRBD2 (6 bases). The CDR3 has 13 residues. Trimming removed 1 base at V and 5 bases at J, with 9 bases between. CDR1 is SEHNR and CDR2 is FQNEAQ in the germline V gene (reference sequence). CDR3 residues: CASSLVSGDEQYF. Partial CDR3 DNA: TGTGCCAGCAGCTTAGTTTCGGGGGACGAG.

This clone was seen at least ten times. Read sequence stops 3 residues before the CDR3 end, and the germline J gene provides the missing end. The rearrangement uses TRBV6-2 or TRBV6-3 and TRBJ1-5; 7 nucleotides align to TRBD1. The V segment lost 2 bases and the J segment 4 bases; nucleotides outside the gene matches: 5. The length of the CDR3 is 15 residues. In germline, CDR1 is MNHEY, CDR2 SVGEGT. The chain's CDR3 is CASSYAGTDNQPQHF. The sequenced part of the CDR3 DNA is TGTGCCAGCAGTTACGCCGGGACAGATAATCAGCCC.